This TCR beta chain was sequenced for a study of blood T cell repertoires in COVID-19. Study as a whole: Samples representing acute and convalescent COVID-19 were sourced from the United States, Italy and Spain.

Clones were read by immunoSEQ multiplex PCR, and TCRdb kept only the in-frame ones, dropping some. There are about 320,000 clones in the sample; roughly 85% occur only once, and around 1.8% lies in the top ten. Germline assignment: CDR1 LGHNA and CDR2 YNFKEQ. The V and J ends lost 5 bases and 0 bases respectively, with 14 bases between them. The CDR3 runs 16 residues. Sequenced sample: PBMCs or T cells enriched from blood (not recorded which). The clonotype originates from a woman aged 30 to 39 who had been exposed to COVID-19. V and J are TRBV4-2 and TRBJ2-1; D is unresolved. As DNA, the CDR3 is TGTGCCAGCAGCACCCCTGAGGCGGCCTCCTACAATGAGCAGTTCTTC. It specifies CASSTPEAASYNEQFF.